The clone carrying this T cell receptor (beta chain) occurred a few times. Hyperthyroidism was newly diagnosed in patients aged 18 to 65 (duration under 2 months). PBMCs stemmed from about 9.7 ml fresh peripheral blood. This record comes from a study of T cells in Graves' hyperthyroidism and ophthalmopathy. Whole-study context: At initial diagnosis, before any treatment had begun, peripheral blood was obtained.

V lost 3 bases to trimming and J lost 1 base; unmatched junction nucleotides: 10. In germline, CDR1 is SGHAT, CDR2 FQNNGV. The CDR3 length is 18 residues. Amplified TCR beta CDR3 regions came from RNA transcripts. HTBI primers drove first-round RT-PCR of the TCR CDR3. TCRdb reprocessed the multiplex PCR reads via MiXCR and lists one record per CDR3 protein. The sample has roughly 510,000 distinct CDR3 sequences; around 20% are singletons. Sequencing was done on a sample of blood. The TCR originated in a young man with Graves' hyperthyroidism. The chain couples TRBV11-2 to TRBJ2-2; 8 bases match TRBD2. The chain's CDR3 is CASSFLPGLGLNTGELFF. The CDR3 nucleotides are TGTGCCAGCAGCTTCCTACCGGGACTAGGTCTGAACACCGGGGAGCTGTTTTTT.